Each of the 20 T cell receptor beta chains below was sequenced from the same sample in a study of Japanese encephalitis immunity and Zika vaccine responses. For 6 days, PBMCs labeled with CFSE were cultured with peptide pools at roughly 0.91 ug/mL each. Live CD56-CD19-CD16-CD3+CD4+ cells with low CFSE were sorted unfixed as proliferating CD4 T cells. A single record per CDR3 protein comes from TCRdb applying MiXCR to the 5' RACE reads. The table has around 320 distinct CDR3 sequences, about 2.9% seen once; the top ten hold 25% to 40%. Sequenced here: antigen-activated CD4+ T cells from blood, cultured, sampled during a Zika inactivated vaccine study. The receptors derive from an adult woman who received an inactivated Zika virus vaccine.

This clonotype is large (0.1 to 1%) by share. V gene TRBV7-2 combines with J gene TRBJ2-5, with TRBD2 matching over 8 bases. J gave up 9 bases and V 3 bases, and 12 bases lay outside the gene matches. Per germline, CDR1 SGHTA and CDR2 FQGNSA. The CDR3 covers 15 residues. CDR3 coding DNA: TGTGCCAGCAGCTTGGGGGGACTAGTCACCGAGGCCCAGTACTTC. Amino acids: CASSLGGLVTEAQYF.

The genes are TRBV4-3 and TRBJ2-2; D gene ambiguous. The V gene's germline CDR1 is LGHNA and CDR2 YSLEER. The CDR3 consists of 13 residues. Trimming pared 0 bases from V and 1 base from J, leaving 0 bases between. The DNA for the CDR3 is TGCGCCAGCAGCCAAGAGAACACCGGGGAGCTGTTTTTT. This sequence encodes CASSQENTGELFF.

This clonotype was counted only a few times. The chain employs TRBV6-1 and TRBJ1-2; possible D gene TRBD1, 6 bases. The germline CDR1 and CDR2 sequences are MNHNS and SASEGT. V lost 2 bases to trimming and J lost 4 bases, with 17 bases between them. The length of the CDR3 is 16 residues. The CDR3 region is CASSERSVRGPYGYTF. CDR3 in DNA: TGTGCCAGCAGTGAACGAAGCGTTCGGGGGCCCTATGGCTACACCTTC.

This clonotype is medium-sized (0.01 to 0.1%). The chain recombines TRBV5-1 with TRBJ2-5, with D tentatively TRBD1 (6 bases). The germline gives CDR1 SGHRS, CDR2 YFSETQ. V was trimmed by 5 bases and J by 1 base, leaving 12 bases between them. This CDR3 has 14 amino acids. The CDR3 DNA follows: TGCGCCAGCAGACCCGAGGACAGCCAAGAGACCCAGTACTTC. Amino acids: CASRPEDSQETQYF.

By proportion, this clonotype is large. The rearrangement links TRBV4-3 to TRBJ2-7, with D possibly matching TRBD2 (6 bases). The CDR3 runs to 15 residues. The V and J ends lost 2 bases and 1 base respectively, with 12 bases between them. Germline CDR1 reads LGHNA; CDR2 reads YSLEER. CDR3 nucleotides: TGCGCCAGCAGCCAAATCGGGGGACCGTCCTACGAGCAGTACTTC. Translating it yields CASSQIGGPSYEQYF.

This clonotype is large in the sample. The chain employs TRBV7-2 and TRBJ2-3; TRBD2 might be the D (5 bases). V dropped 11 bases and J dropped 6 bases, with 18 bases sitting between them. The CDR3 extends over 13 amino acids. Looked up from germline, CDR1 is SGHTA and CDR2 is FQGNSA. The DNA for the CDR3 is TGTGCCTCCGGGGATAGGTCTCCGGATACGCAGTATTTT. It yields the protein CASGDRSPDTQYF.

This clonotype is labeled large. The rearrangement links TRBV6-2 or TRBV6-3 to TRBJ2-7, with 7 nucleotides matching TRBD1. V trimming: 4 bases; J trimming: 3 bases; junction bases outside the gene matches: 3. The CDR3 covers 13 residues. Looked up from germline, CDR1 is MNHEY and CDR2 is SVGEGT. CDR3 region: CASSWGQFYEQYF. The CDR3 coding sequence is TGTGCCAGCAGTTGGGGACAGTTCTACGAGCAGTACTTC.

On this clonotype: One junction end disagrees with the germline gene, perhaps due to a read error. This chain joins TRBV9 and TRBJ2-5; 8 positions agree with TRBD1. Germline CDR1 and CDR2: SGDLS and YYNGEE. This CDR3 has 14 residues. Written as DNA, the CDR3 is TGTGTCAGCAGCGAGAGACAGGGGAAAGAGACCCAGTACTTC. Translated: CVSSERQGKETQYF.

In this sample, this clonotype is medium-sized (0.01 to 0.1%). A single base separates this from a much larger clone, so it may be a read error. The rearrangement joins TRBV12-3 or TRBV12-4 to TRBJ2-2; 7 bases are shared with TRBD1. The CDR3 loop spans 15 amino acids. Unmatched junction bases numbered 6, after V lost 6 bases and J lost 2 bases. The CDR3: CASSGTDRNTGELFF. The CDR3 DNA reads TGTGCCAGCAGCGGGACAGATCGTAACACCGGGGAGCTGTTTTTT.

This clonotype is large (0.1 to 1%) by share. The genes are TRBV7-2 and TRBJ2-5; unclear D gene. CDR3 length equals 11 residues. Between the trimmed V and J ends, which lost 5 bases and 5 bases, there was a span of 6 bases. Germline V lookup: CDR1 SGHTA, CDR2 FQGNSA. CDR3 sequence: CASSARETQYF. The CDR3 nucleotides are TGTGCCAGCAGCGCCCGGGAGACCCAGTACTTC.

By proportion, this clonotype is medium-sized. The CDR3 here is CASTFTGGGNTIYF. The CDR3, as DNA: TGTGCCAGCACCTTCACAGGGGGAGGAAACACCATATATTTT. This chain uses TRBV12-3 or TRBV12-4 with TRBJ1-3, with 8 bases matching TRBD1. This CDR3 region has 14 residues. The ends lost 7 bases at V and 4 bases at J; junction bases unmatched: 6.

This clonotype is medium-sized. The chain uses TRBV9 and TRBJ1-4; D gene unclear. The CDR3 has 15 amino acids. Trimming stripped 0 bases from V and 8 bases from J, with 14 bases between. The germline gives CDR1 SGDLS, CDR2 YYNGEE. The CDR3: CASSVGVGPMEKLFF. The CDR3 DNA sequence: TGTGCCAGCAGCGTAGGTGTAGGGCCTATGGAAAAACTGTTTTTT.

The V gene is TRBV5-1, the J gene TRBJ2-5; 9 bases fit TRBD2. Germline V gene lookup returns CDR1 SGHRS and CDR2 YFSETQ. The CDR3 contains 16 residues. V gave up 2 bases and J gave up 3 bases; unmatched junction bases: 8. This CDR3 reads CASSLQAGGQEETQYF. DNA of the CDR3: TGCGCCAGCAGCTTACAAGCGGGGGGCCAAGAAGAGACCCAGTACTTC.

In its sample, this clonotype is hyperexpanded. This chain connects TRBV18 to TRBJ2-7; D ambiguous. The CDR3 is made up of 13 amino acids. V was pared by 5 bases and J by 7 bases, with 15 bases between. The germline V gene encodes CDR1 KGHSH and CDR2 LQKENI. The CDR3 DNA reads as TGTGCCAGCTCATCGCGACGGTCGGAAGAGCAGTACTTC. It yields the protein CASSSRRSEEQYF.

By sample share, this clonotype is medium-sized. The chain has TRBV11-2 and TRBJ1-6; 7 bases match TRBD1. Trimming took 0 bases from V and 10 from J; bases not matched to a gene: 6. CDR1 and CDR2 from the germline V gene are SGHAT and FQNNGV. This CDR3 has 15 residues. CDR3 nucleotides: TGTGCCAGCAGCTTAGAGAGGGGGCCTAGCTCACCCCTCCACTTT. Translated, it gives CASSLERGPSSPLHF.

By sample fraction, this clonotype is medium-sized (0.01 to 0.1%). J is TRBJ1-2 and V is TRBV4-3, with 7 positions matching TRBD1. CDR1 is LGHNA and CDR2 is YSLEER in the germline V gene. After removal of 3 bases from V and 8 bases from J, the junction contained 9 bases not matched to a gene. This CDR3 spans 14 amino acids. This chain's CDR3 is CASSQRGTGEGYTF. As DNA, the CDR3 is TGCGCCAGCAGCCAGAGGGGCACAGGGGAAGGCTACACCTTC.

By share, this clonotype ranks as medium-sized. The rearrangement links TRBV2 to TRBJ1-1, with 7 bases that match TRBD1. This CDR3 is 16 amino acids long. Per the germline V gene, CDR1 is SNHLY and CDR2 is FYNNEI. V lost 6 bases to trimming and J lost 4 bases; unmatched junction nucleotides: 14. The CDR3: CASRVIQGSGGTEAFF. In DNA form, the CDR3 reads TGTGCCAGCAGGGTAATACAGGGGTCCGGGGGCACTGAAGCTTTCTTT.

This clonotype is large within its sample. The chain joins TRBV5-1 to TRBJ1-6; D remains unclear. V shed 0 bases and J shed 12 bases, with 10 bases lying between them. The CDR3 length is 13 residues. Germline values: CDR1 SGHRS, CDR2 YFSETQ. The CDR3 protein is CASSLDRPRPLHF. CDR3 coding DNA: TGCGCCAGCAGCTTGGACAGACCTAGACCCCTCCACTTT.

This clonotype is classed as medium-sized. The CDR3 region is CASSVEIFSLGDTQYF. DNA for the CDR3: TGTGCCAGCAGCGTAGAGATCTTTTCTCTCGGGGATACGCAGTATTTT. The chain joins TRBV9 to TRBJ2-3; unclear D gene. CDR3 length: 16 amino acids. CDR1 and CDR2 from the germline V gene are SGDLS and YYNGEE. V was clipped by 0 bases and J by 6 bases, with 17 bases between them.

By sample share, this clonotype is medium-sized. The gene calls are TRBV5-1 and TRBJ1-1; maybe TRBD1 (5 bases). The germline V gene has CDR1 SGHRS and CDR2 YFSETQ. The CDR3 totals 12 residues. V was pared by 5 bases and J by 4 bases, with 9 bases between. The chain's CDR3 is CASRGDGTEAFF. The CDR3 DNA follows: TGCGCCAGCAGGGGGGACGGCACTGAAGCTTTCTTT.